The 12 T cell receptor beta chains presented below share a single source sample, sequenced in a study of CD8 T cells in Susac syndrome. RNA, at about 0.45 to 1 ug, was reverse transcribed with random hexamers. TCRdb used MiXCR to reprocess the immunoSEQ multiplex PCR reads, holding one entry per CDR3 protein. The sample shows 330,000 or so distinct CDR3 sequences, 70% to 90% of them seen only once. Material: CD8+ T cells from PBMCs. These receptors all stem from a human donor with multiple sclerosis.

In this sample, this clonotype turned up once. CDR3: CASSLGTGEGNTEAFF. CDR3 in DNA: TGTGCCAGCAGTTTGGGGACAGGGGAAGGGAACACTGAAGCTTTCTTT. The V call is TRBV28, the J call TRBJ1-1; TRBD1 matches at 10 bases. This CDR3 spans 16 amino acids. V was pared by 3 bases and J by 1 base, with 5 bases of the junction left unmatched. The germline gives CDR1 MDHEN, CDR2 SYDVKM.

The chain uses TRBV27 and TRBJ2-2, with a weak D call TRBD1 (5 bases). The CDR3 is 16 amino acids. Germline CDR1 reads MNHEY; CDR2 reads SMNVEV (reference sequence). V lost 5 bases, J lost 1 base, and 14 bases lay in between. CDR3 sequence (DNA): TGTGCCAGCAGTCCGTCCCTAGGGGAGAACACCGGGGAGCTGTTTTTT. Protein sequence: CASSPSLGENTGELFF.

This clonotype turned up a few times. The chain links TRBV6-6 to TRBJ2-2, with D tentatively TRBD1 (6 bases). V shed 3 bases and J shed 1 base, with 9 bases lying between them. CDR1 and CDR2 from the germline V gene are MNHNY and SVGAGI (reference sequence). CDR3 length: 15 amino acids. The chain's CDR3 is CASSYSGQNTGELFF. DNA for the CDR3: TGTGCCAGCAGTTATTCGGGACAGAACACCGGGGAGCTGTTTTTT.

The DNA of the CDR3 is TGTGCCATCAGTGAGTCGCTCGGGAGCTCCTACAATGAGCAGTTCTTC. This translates into CAISESLGSSYNEQFF. The J gene is TRBJ2-1, the V gene TRBV10-3, with D maybe TRBD2 (6 bases). V lost 0 bases, J lost 0 bases, and 9 bases lay in between. The CDR3 runs to 16 residues. The V gene's germline CDR1 is ENHRY and CDR2 SYGVKD.

The chain has TRBV27 and TRBJ2-7; D is possibly TRBD2 (6 bases). The V gene's germline CDR1 is MNHEY and CDR2 SMNVEV (reference sequence). The CDR3 is 14 residues long. V lost 2 bases, J lost 3 bases, and 11 bases lay in between. The CDR3, as DNA: TGTGCCAGCAGTTTAGGGCGGGGTTACTACGAGCAGTACTTC. Translation: CASSLGRGYYEQYF.

This chain connects TRBV12-3 or TRBV12-4 to TRBJ2-5; D perhaps matches TRBD1 (5 bases). The ends were cut back, 5 bases at V and 5 bases at J, with 15 bases in the middle. The CDR3 is 14 residues long. CDR3 bases: TGTGCCAGCAGTCCGGACAACCAAGGGGAGACCCAGTACTTC. Translating it yields CASSPDNQGETQYF.

The chain is built from TRBV29-1 and TRBJ2-7, with 8 positions matching TRBD2. Trimming at V came to 0 bases and at J to 0 bases, leaving 4 bases not matched to a gene. This CDR3 has 15 amino acids. Germline V lookup: CDR1 SQVTM, CDR2 ANQGSEA. The CDR3 sequence: CSVEDSSGSSYEQYF. In nucleotides, the CDR3 is TGCAGCGTTGAAGATTCAAGCGGGAGCTCCTACGAGCAGTACTTC.

The CDR3, as DNA: TGTGCCACCAGTGATTTGCAAACGGCACGGGAGCAGTTCTTC. It specifies CATSDLQTAREQFF. The chain carries TRBV24-1 and TRBJ2-1; D unclear. With 0 bases removed from V and 10 bases from J, the gap between germline ends came to 12 bases. Per the germline V gene, CDR1 is KGHDR and CDR2 is SFDVKD. CDR3 length equals 14 residues.

The chain recombines TRBV7-6 with TRBJ1-1; D gene uncertain. The V gene lost 5 bases and the J gene lost 4 bases, with 14 bases spanning the gap. Germline CDR1 and CDR2: SGHVS and FNYEAQ. This CDR3 contains 14 residues. The CDR3 bases are TGTGCCAGCAGCCAATCCGGATGGGGCACTGAAGCTTTCTTT. This codes for CASSQSGWGTEAFF.

The V gene is TRBV14, the J gene TRBJ2-5; D unresolved. The CDR3 is 15 residues long. Germline V gene data show CDR1 as SGHDN and CDR2 as FVKESK. V was shortened by 1 base and J by 4 bases, with 13 bases between the two germline ends. The CDR3 reads CASSQGPALGETQYF. CDR3 bases: TGTGCCAGCAGCCAAGGGCCAGCCCTAGGAGAGACCCAGTACTTC.

This clonotype showed up just once. This rearrangement joins TRBV6-4 to TRBJ2-1; the D gene is possibly TRBD1 (6 bases). Per germline, CDR1 MRHNA and CDR2 SNTAGT. The CDR3 runs to 15 residues. Trimming pared 7 bases from V and 8 bases from J, leaving 21 bases between. The CDR3 region is CASNQGGGHSDEQFF. The CDR3 coding sequence is TGTGCCAGCAACCAGGGTGGGGGACACTCCGATGAGCAGTTCTTC.

This sequence joins TRBV9 and TRBJ2-7; TRBD1 matches at 9 bases. Per germline, CDR1 SGDLS and CDR2 YYNGEE. V trimming: 4 bases; J trimming: 5 bases; junction bases outside the gene matches: 7. The CDR3 runs 14 residues. The CDR3 coding sequence is TGTGCCAGCAGCCTCGGGACAGGGCCCAACGAGCAGTACTTC. Amino acid sequence: CASSLGTGPNEQYF.